These T cell receptor beta chains were read from a single sample in a study of cytomegalovirus exposure and HLA in healthy donors. Assay: immunoSEQ multiplex PCR; the TCRdb copy retains only in-frame clones and omits some. The sample consists of about 210,000 clones, 87% of them appearing once. Sample: PBMCs. These receptors came from a boy aged 2 to 10 in good health and CMV-seronegative. CDR3s include the opening cysteine and the closing phenylalanine or tryptophan. Each record gives: V gene, clone size, J gene, D gene, CDR3 protein, CDR3 DNA. The D gene is left open where the match is weak. Part of the rows lack a size; the others show once, few, many or a class for expanded clones.

TRBV4-2	-	TRBJ2-7	TRBD2	CASSQEGSAGDYEQYF	TGTGCCAGCAGCCAAGAAGGGTCAGCGGGAGACTACGAGCAGTACTTC
TRBV5-5	-	TRBJ1-1	-	CASSLGRGTEAFF	TGTGCCAGCAGCCTCGGGAGAGGCACTGAAGCTTTCTTT
TRBV30	few	TRBJ1-4	-	CAWSGRRDSTNEKLFF	TGTGCCTGGAGTGGCAGGAGGGATAGCACTAATGAAAAACTGTTTTTT
TRBV30	-	TRBJ2-5	TRBD1	CAWSRQGITQYF	TGTGCCTGGAGCAGACAGGGGATAACCCAGTACTTC
TRBV9	-	TRBJ2-7	TRBD2	CASSVGLAGDYEQYF	TGTGCCAGCAGCGTAGGACTAGCGGGGGACTACGAGCAGTACTTC
TRBV6-6	few	TRBJ2-7	TRBD1	CASSYSGQGWEQYF	TGTGCCAGCAGTTACTCGGGACAGGGGTGGGAGCAGTACTTC
TRBV5-6	-	TRBJ2-5	TRBD2	CASSLLLAGARQETQYF	TGTGCCAGCAGCTTGTTACTAGCGGGGGCGAGACAAGAGACCCAGTACTTC
TRBV5-8	-	TRBJ1-5	-	CASSLAGRSNQPQHF	TGTGCCAGCAGCTTGGCGGGGAGAAGCAATCAGCCCCAGCATTTT
TRBV28	-	TRBJ2-5	TRBD1	CASRSVRDRKRQETQYF	TGTGCCAGCAGATCCGTGAGGGACAGGAAACGACAAGAGACCCAGTACTTC
TRBV2	-	TRBJ2-5	TRBD2	CASVFFSWEAGGQETQYF	TGTGCCAGTGTTTTTTTTAGTTGGGAAGCGGGGGGGCAAGAGACCCAGTACTTC
TRBV27	-	TRBJ1-5	-	CASSLGSGGIQPQHF	TGTGCCAGCAGTTTAGGTTCGGGGGGGATCCAGCCCCAGCATTTT
TRBV6-1	-	TRBJ2-7	-	CASSEEGRRAYEQYF	TGTGCCAGCAGTGAAGAAGGGAGGAGGGCCTACGAGCAGTACTTC
TRBV28	-	TRBJ2-7	TRBD2	CASSFGLAGTLSYEQYF	TGTGCCAGCAGTTTTGGTCTAGCGGGAACTCTATCCTACGAGCAGTACTTC
TRBV21-1	-	TRBJ2-4	-	CASSKLSGEGKNIQYF	TGTGCCAGCAGCAAATTGTCAGGGGAGGGTAAAAACATTCAGTACTTC
TRBV29-1	few	TRBJ1-2	-	CSVGPLGLYGYTF	TGCAGCGTTGGCCCGCTGGGCCTCTATGGCTACACCTTC
TRBV27	-	TRBJ2-3	-	CATARGGGTDTQYF	TGTGCCACCGCGCGAGGGGGGGGCACAGATACGCAGTATTTT
TRBV4-2	-	TRBJ1-1	-	CASSQDRKGVEAFF	TGTGCCAGCAGCCAAGATCGAAAAGGGGTTGAAGCTTTCTTT
TRBV9	-	TRBJ1-1	-	CASSVEQGGVTEAFF	TGTGCCAGCAGCGTAGAACAGGGTGGGGTGACTGAAGCTTTCTTT
TRBV28	-	TRBJ2-3	TRBD2	CASSPGLAGTDTQYF	TGTGCCAGCAGCCCAGGACTAGCAGGCACAGATACGCAGTATTTT
TRBV27	-	TRBJ2-2	TRBD2	CASSILAGGNTGELFF	TGTGCCAGCAGTATTCTAGCGGGGGGCAACACCGGGGAGCTGTTTTTT
TRBV11-2	-	TRBJ2-7	-	CASRNRVSYEQYF	TGTGCCAGCAGAAACAGGGTCTCCTACGAGCAGTACTTC
TRBV7-3	-	TRBJ2-2	-	CASSASSTGELFF	TGTGCCAGCAGCGCCTCGAGCACCGGGGAGCTGTTTTTT
TRBV10-3	-	TRBJ1-4	TRBD1	CAIRTGHNEKLFF	TGTGCCATCAGGACAGGGCATAATGAAAAACTGTTTTTT
TRBV11-2	-	TRBJ2-1	TRBD2	CASSTPTSGGAYNEQFF	TGTGCCAGCAGCACCCCGACTAGCGGAGGGGCCTACAATGAGCAGTTCTTC
TRBV6-1	-	TRBJ1-2	-	CATKSVLVGYTF	TGTGCCACAAAGAGTGTACTCGTTGGCTACACCTTC
TRBV9	-	TRBJ1-5	-	CASSRGGLNQPQHF	TGTGCCAGCAGCCGCGGGGGACTCAATCAGCCCCAGCATTTT
TRBV7-2	-	TRBJ2-7	-	CASSLVGGYEQYF	TGTGCCAGCAGCTTAGTTGGCGGCTACGAGCAGTACTTC
TRBV11-2	-	TRBJ2-1	TRBD1	CASSSLQGAVGEQFF	TGTGCCAGCAGCTCACTACAGGGGGCGGTGGGTGAGCAGTTCTTC
TRBV30	-	TRBJ1-5	-	CAWSAGRDQPQHF	TGTGCCTGGAGCGCCGGGAGGGACCAGCCCCAGCATTTT
TRBV19	-	TRBJ2-5	-	CASSIGQGQETQYF	TGTGCCAGTAGTATTGGTCAGGGTCAAGAGACCCAGTACTTC
TRBV28	-	TRBJ1-1	-	CASSLPRDTEAFF	TGTGCCAGCAGTTTACCCAGGGACACTGAAGCTTTCTTT
TRBV29-1	-	TRBJ2-1	-	CSVEEGRGVYNEQFF	TGCAGCGTTGAAGAAGGAAGAGGAGTATACAATGAGCAGTTCTTC
TRBV11-3	-	TRBJ2-1	-	CASSPRAYNEQFF	TGTGCCAGCAGCCCCCGCGCTTACAATGAGCAGTTCTTC
TRBV18	-	TRBJ1-1	-	CASSPQKETEAFF	TGTGCCAGCTCACCCCAGAAGGAGACTGAAGCTTTCTTT
TRBV28	-	TRBJ2-1	-	CASTEGSSYNEQFF	TGTGCCAGCACGGAGGGGAGCTCCTACAATGAGCAGTTCTTC
TRBV5-4	-	TRBJ2-1	-	CASSLPGTRGEQGQFF	TGTGCCAGCAGCTTGCCCGGGACACGGGGAGAGCAGGGGCAGTTCTTC
TRBV28	-	TRBJ1-1	-	CASSPPILRATEAFF	TGTGCCAGCAGTCCCCCAATTCTGCGGGCCACTGAAGCTTTCTTT
TRBV12-5	-	TRBJ2-1	TRBD1	CASGLGTGPYNEQFF	TGTGCTAGTGGTTTGGGGACAGGGCCGTACAATGAGCAGTTCTTC
TRBV5-1	-	TRBJ2-5	TRBD2	CASSLVSGGAETQYF	TGCGCCAGCAGCTTGGTCAGCGGGGGGGCGGAGACCCAGTACTTC
TRBV7-9	-	TRBJ2-1	-	CASSRANNEQFF	TGTGCCAGCAGCCGAGCAAACAATGAGCAGTTCTTC
TRBV13	-	TRBJ1-6	-	CASSTGLESNSPLHF	TGTGCCAGCAGCACGGGACTCGAAAGTAATTCACCCCTCCACTTT
TRBV30	-	TRBJ2-7	TRBD1	CAGTGASYEQYF	TGTGCCGGGACAGGGGCCTCCTACGAGCAGTACTTC
TRBV27	-	TRBJ1-2	-	CASRRGRDYGYTF	TGTGCCAGCCGGAGGGGCAGGGACTATGGCTACACCTTC
TRBV10-1	-	TRBJ1-1	-	CASSRRVNTEAFF	TGCGCCAGCAGTCGCAGGGTGAACACTGAAGCTTTCTTT
TRBV4-2	-	TRBJ2-3	TRBD2	CASAALVGLAGGLSTDTQYF	TGTGCCAGCGCAGCCCTGGTCGGGCTAGCGGGGGGGCTGAGCACAGATACGCAGTATTTT
TRBV7-2	once	TRBJ1-2	TRBD1	CASSRLAPGTGSSGYTF	TGTGCCAGCAGCCGATTGGCCCCGGGGACAGGCTCTTCTGGCTACACCTTC
TRBV6-5	-	TRBJ1-1	-	CASSFGGTEAFF	TGTGCCAGCAGTTTCGGGGGGACTGAAGCTTTCTTT
TRBV14	-	TRBJ2-3	-	CASSSKQGIPGGPTDTQYF	TGTGCCAGCAGCTCGAAACAGGGGATCCCGGGAGGGCCTACAGATACGCAGTATTTT
TRBV6-5	once	TRBJ1-2	-	CASSYSYSSNYGYTF	TGTGCCAGCAGTTACTCGTACAGTTCTAACTATGGCTACACCTTC
TRBV7-9	-	TRBJ2-1	-	CASIPNSGNNEQFF	TGTGCCAGCATTCCCAATAGCGGAAACAATGAGCAGTTCTTC
TRBV10-3	-	TRBJ1-3	-	CAISEYSGDGNTIYF	TGTGCCATCAGTGAATATTCCGGGGATGGAAACACCATATATTTT
TRBV28	-	TRBJ2-3	TRBD1	CASSPGQVLTDTQYF	TGTGCCAGCAGTCCCGGACAGGTGCTCACAGATACGCAGTATTTT
TRBV30	-	TRBJ2-1	TRBD2	CGLAVLNEQFF	TGTGGGCTAGCGGTTCTTAATGAGCAGTTCTTC
TRBV7-8	-	TRBJ1-2	-	CASSLSPGLVGYTF	TGTGCCAGCAGCTTAAGCCCAGGGTTAGTTGGCTACACCTTC